This T cell receptor (beta chain) was captured by sequencing in a study of vaccination and CD4 T cells after COVID-19. Germline V CDR1 and CDR2: MNHEY, SVGEGT. V lost 0 bases and J lost 0; bases outside the gene matches: 12. The CDR3 has 20 amino acids. On this clonotype: Its antigen is unidentified.

Sequenced with the Oncomine TCR Beta short-read assay was DNA taken from cultured CD4+ T cells. Once CD4+ T cells had been cultured, genomic DNA was extracted from them. TCRdb fed the PCR reads into MiXCR, producing one record per CDR3 protein. The table records about 19,000 distinct CDR3 sequences, just over 60% of them present only once. As to treatment: roughly 10-day PBMC culture with coronavirus spike peptide pools or control peptides (ViraFEST assay). Once peptide pools had expanded antigen-specific T cells, ViraFEST sequenced TCRs. What was sequenced was CD4+ T cells from blood, cultured in vitro. J is TRBJ1-5 and V is TRBV6-2 or TRBV6-3; 9 bases agree with TRBD1. The sequence was obtained from a human donor who had recovered from COVID-19. CDR3 protein: CASSYSKRTGADHSNQPQHF. The CDR3 DNA follows: TGTGCCAGCAGTTACTCAAAGCGGACAGGGGCCGACCATAGCAATCAGCCCCAGCATTTT.